Below, 5 T cell receptor beta chains from the same sample are listed, as sequenced in a study of T cell repertoires in cytomegalovirus infection. TCRdb recomputed calls from the reads with MiXCR, one row per CDR3 protein. Found here are around 170,000 distinct CDR3 sequences, roughly 17% of them singletons; the top ten hold approximately 18%. Material for sequencing was CD8+ T cells from PBMCs. The receptors were sampled from a human donor in good health (CMV status not recorded). Some clones in this sample may be carry-over from other donors' samples.

This clonotype was counted many times. Sequence at one end of the junction differs from germline and may be a read error. The rearrangement links TRBV5-1 to TRBJ2-7; 10 bases are a match to TRBD1. This CDR3 is 14 amino acids long. CDR1 is SGHRS, CDR2 YFSETQ, per germline. The CDR3 loop reads CASSPGQGAYEQYF. The CDR3 DNA follows: TGTGCCAGCAGCCCTGGACAGGGGGCCTACGAGCAGTACTTC.

V usage is TRBV7-2 and J usage is TRBJ1-1; the D is unclear. The V gene's germline CDR1 is SGHTA and CDR2 FQGNSA. V was pared by 5 bases and J by 3 bases, with 16 bases between. The CDR3 spans 15 residues. CDR3 bases: TGTGCCAGCAGCCTTTCCCCTCTGTTGGACACTGAAGCTTTCTTT. Translated: CASSLSPLLDTEAFF.

The V call is TRBV15, the J call TRBJ1-2; 8 bases map to TRBD1. With 5 bases clipped from V and 0 bases from J, the junction kept 8 bases outside the gene matches. Germline V gives CDR1 LNHNV, CDR2 YYDKDF (reference sequence). CDR3 size: 16 residues. The CDR3 is CATSPKDRGSNYGYTF. In nucleotides, the CDR3 is TGTGCCACCAGCCCTAAAGACAGGGGATCTAACTATGGCTACACCTTC.

This clonotype was detected a few times. The genes are TRBV7-2 and TRBJ2-3; D is possibly TRBD1 (5 bases). Germline V gene data show CDR1 as SGHTA and CDR2 as FQGNSA. The CDR3 runs to 20 residues. Deletions cut 4 bases from V and 2 bases from J, with 28 bases between. The CDR3 DNA reads TGTGCCAGCAGCTATATGCCAGCCCTGGTGGGCAGGGCATACACAGATACGCAGTATTTT. Its protein is CASSYMPALVGRAYTDTQYF.

This sequence joins TRBV27 and TRBJ2-2; D remains ambiguous. This CDR3 comprises 12 residues. The germline V gene has CDR1 MNHEY and CDR2 SMNVEV (reference sequence). V lost 4 bases, J lost 6 bases, and 6 bases lay in between. CDR3 nucleotide sequence: TGTGCCAGCAGTTGGCGTCCCGGGGAGCTGTTTTTT. It yields the protein CASSWRPGELFF.